This entry features one T cell receptor beta chain sequence. Its antigen is as yet unknown. This sample was taken from a study of cytomegalovirus exposure and HLA in healthy donors. Study at large: A later analysis reported the 120 or so validation repertoires used the same platform as the 550 to 800 first-cohort repertoires.

Here immunoSEQ multiplex PCR was the method, and the copy in TCRdb shows in-frame clones only, minus some. The profile shows about 340,000 clones, 86% of them singletons. General study results and limits: Using the classifier, cytomegalovirus status was reportedly diagnosed with high specificity and sensitivity. Subsequent analysis found a tendency for first-cohort TCR clusters to co-occur within the 95 to 150 validation repertoires. Three CMV-associated chains were confirmed in vitro to be specific for CMV antigens.

V lost 3 bases, J lost 4 bases, and 11 bases lay in between. Germline assignment: CDR1 MNHNS and CDR2 SASEGT. This CDR3 is 14 amino acids long. Sequenced input: PBMCs. The V call is TRBV6-1, the J call TRBJ2-3; D uncertain. The clonotype comes from a woman younger than 30 in good health and CMV-seronegative. CDR3 residues: CASSDLWSSDTQYF. CDR3 in DNA: TGTGCCAGCAGTGATCTCTGGAGCTCAGATACGCAGTATTTT.